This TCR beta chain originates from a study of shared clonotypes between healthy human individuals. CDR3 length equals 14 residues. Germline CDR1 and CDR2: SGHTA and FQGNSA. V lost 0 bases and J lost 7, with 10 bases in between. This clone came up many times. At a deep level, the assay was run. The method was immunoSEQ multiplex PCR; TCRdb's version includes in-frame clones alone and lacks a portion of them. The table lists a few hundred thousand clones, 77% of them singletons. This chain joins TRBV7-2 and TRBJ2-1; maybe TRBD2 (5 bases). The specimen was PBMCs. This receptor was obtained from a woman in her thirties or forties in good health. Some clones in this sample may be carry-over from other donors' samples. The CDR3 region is CASSLALTRNEQFF. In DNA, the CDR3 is TGTGCCAGCAGCTTAGCGCTTACTAGGAATGAGCAGTTCTTC.